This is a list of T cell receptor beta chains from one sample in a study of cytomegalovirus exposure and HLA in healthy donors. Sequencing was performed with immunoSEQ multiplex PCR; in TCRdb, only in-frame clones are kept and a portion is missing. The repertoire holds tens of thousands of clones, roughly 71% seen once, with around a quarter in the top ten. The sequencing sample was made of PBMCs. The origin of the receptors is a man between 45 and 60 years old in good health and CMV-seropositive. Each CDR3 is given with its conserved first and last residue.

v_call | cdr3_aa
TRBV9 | CASSRIQGTDTQYF
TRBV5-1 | CASSLVAGTYEQYF
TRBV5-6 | CASSFPDKLRNEQFF
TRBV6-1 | CASSEVPRQNTEAFF
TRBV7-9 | CSSSLDRQGWYHTEAFF
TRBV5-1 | CASSYEGGYTF
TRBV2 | CASVRDTGANVLTF
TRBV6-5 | CASSLDRRDQPQHF
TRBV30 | CAWSPRTGIQGFYGYTF
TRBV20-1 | CSARDREGAFF
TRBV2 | CASSPARGNEQYF
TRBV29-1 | CSVGGDLNEQFF
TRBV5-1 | CASSPGTAEKLFF
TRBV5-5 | CASSRGGQTNTEAFF
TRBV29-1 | CSVESGHNQPQHF
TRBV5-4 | CASSSTSGRTDTQYF
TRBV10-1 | CASSGGGGPQYF
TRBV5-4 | CASSSALAGDEQYF
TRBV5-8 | CASSLGQGLQETQYF
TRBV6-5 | CASSRRGTVWRYTF
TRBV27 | CASSNYRGLNIQYF
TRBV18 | CASSPPGGGWEQYF
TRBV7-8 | CASSLDFGTGDYEQYF
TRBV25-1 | CASSEGGREDQPQHF
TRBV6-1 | CASSGTSGKSSYNEQFF
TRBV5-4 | CASSLATNTEAFF